This TCR beta chain emerged from a study of shared clonotypes between healthy human individuals (dated by TCRdb to 2019 to 2021). As for the study more broadly: A couple of women and a few men aged 18 to 49 years were included in the cohort. For each donor, CD4 naive and CD4 memory were each run on three plates, CD8 naive on two plates, and CD8 memory on one plate. To estimate repertoire size and how much clonotypes are shared between individuals, the study performed deep sequencing of blood TCR repertoires from a few healthy adults. To increase sequencing depth and limit assay-specific biases, TCR repertoire library preparation and sequencing were carried out by different laboratories using diverse techniques. Between about 0.9 and 9 billion PBMCs per donor were obtained by leukapheresis.

As regards this clone: The antigen this receptor binds is unknown. No much larger clone is present one base from it, and per-base qualities are unavailable.

General findings and caveats noted by the study authors: Because the study included a small number of donors, the genetic and exposure-history diversity represented was limited. Pairwise subsampling indicated that sequencing depth was expected to affect the degree of clonotype sharing among donors. Sampling was restricted to blood, and TCR repertoires in tissue are likely to differ from TCR repertoires in blood. Compared with non-shared clonotypes, the clonotypes found in all four sorted-subset donors had higher generation probabilities. Roughly 5.2% of naive CD4, 3.5% of naive CD8, 2% to 2.5% of memory CD4, and more than 0.35% of memory CD8 clonotypes were shared across several donors. Incomplete sequencing was indicated by rarefaction of sorted-subset datasets, despite the large sequencing depth. Naive subsets generally had larger estimated clonotype richness than memory subsets.

Using the deep immunoSEQ assay, TCR CDR3 regions were amplified from genomic DNA by multiplex PCR. Genomic DNA extracted from each cell subset was distributed evenly over all wells of several immunoSEQ 96-well plates, and each plate served as one replicate. Each replicate PCR for sorted subsets received around 200 ng genomic DNA, equal to tens of thousands of T cell genomes. Purified libraries were measured with a Qubit 3.0 fluorometer, size-checked on a Bioanalyzer 2100, and measured again with the KAPA Library Quantification kit. Each immunoSEQ 96-well plate was sequenced on its own single-read 150-cycle Illumina NextSeq 550 flow cell. For the original study's pipeline: Because the immunoSEQ output held only junctional sequences and lacked quality scores, the filtering could not match the filtering applied to full-length reads. To assign V/J genes and CDR3, sequences were annotated using PyIR, a Python wrapper for IgBLAST v1.9, with IMGT germline references. Reads were filtered out if the reads had weak V/J assignments (E-value above 1e-6), no CDR3, stop codons, out-of-frame junctions, or ambiguous translated residues. V3J clonotypes were defined as sequences sharing the same inferred V gene, J gene, and CDR3 amino acid sequence. The percentage overlap between two repertoires was calculated by dividing the number of shared unique clonotypes by the size of the smaller repertoire. Richness of each repertoire was evaluated using RTK rarefaction, the Chao1 estimator, and Recon v2.1 estimates of unobserved clonotypes. OLGA was used to compute generation probabilities for all TCRbeta clonotypes that the gDNA method yielded from a handful of donors. TCRdb took over this immuneACCESS table, retaining in-frame rearrangements with V and J assigned. Such tables are incomplete; in checked studies, under half of the missing clones stem from an unresolved V gene, and the remainder is unexplained. The V and J calls and clone size were taken over from that table, and D and trimming were inferred from the DNA. Across this sample there are 2,500,000 or so clones, with under 95% seen only once. The biggest ten clones account for 0.3% to 0.45% of the sample.

The donors were healthy, HIV-negative adults who had no recently reported acute infections or vaccinations. Every donor was a Caucasian adult residing in Nashville, Tennessee, USA. Magnetic negative selection was used to enrich CD4+ T cells, after which naive cells were positively selected on CD45RA and the negative fraction became the memory subset. Blood was collected by leukapheresis, and PBMCs were isolated by Ficoll-Histopaque density gradient centrifugation and then cryopreserved in liquid nitrogen vapor phase. Purity and quantity of every magnetically sorted T cell population were checked by analytical flow cytometry. From each sorted fraction, genomic DNA was isolated and quantified by UV absorbance on a Nanodrop 2000c. This TCR was recovered from a man aged 18 to 30 in good health. Some clones in this sample may be carry-over from other donors' samples. Sample: naive CD4+ T cells from PBMCs. In the paper's terms, the cell subset or site label means: CD45RA+ positively selected.

The bases read TGTGCCAGCAGCCTTACTGGACAGGGGAATCAGCCCCAGCATTTT. Translated, this gives CASSLTGQGNQPQHF. The V and J segments used are TRBV7-9 and TRBJ1-5, with 9 bases aligning to TRBD1. The CDR3 runs 15 amino acids, cysteine and phenylalanine included. Solely the CDR3 DNA is kept, with 45 bases framed from the first base. V is trimmed back by 5 bases and J by 4 bases, and the junction contains 6 bases that no gene match accounts for. CDR1 and CDR2, looked up from the germline V gene (reference sequence), are SEHNR and FQNEAQ.